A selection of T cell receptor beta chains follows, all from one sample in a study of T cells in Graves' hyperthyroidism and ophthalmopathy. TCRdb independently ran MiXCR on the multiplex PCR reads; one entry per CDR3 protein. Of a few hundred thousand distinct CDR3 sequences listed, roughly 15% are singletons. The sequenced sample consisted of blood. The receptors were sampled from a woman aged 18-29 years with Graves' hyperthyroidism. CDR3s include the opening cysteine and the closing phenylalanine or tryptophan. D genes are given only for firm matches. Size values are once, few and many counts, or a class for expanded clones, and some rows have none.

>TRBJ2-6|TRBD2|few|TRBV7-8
CASSLSVWSGGWGANVLTF
TGTGCCAGCAGCTTAAGCGTTTGGTCGGGAGGGTGGGGGGCCAACGTCCTGACTTTC
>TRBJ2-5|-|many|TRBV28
CASSPLVEETQYF
TGTGCCAGCAGTCCCCTTGTTGAAGAGACCCAGTACTTC
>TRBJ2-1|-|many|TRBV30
CAWSYGEAYNEQFF
TGTGCCTGGAGTTACGGAGAAGCCTACAATGAGCAGTTCTTC
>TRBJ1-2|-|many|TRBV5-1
CASSLDPAYGYTF
TGCGCCAGCAGCTTGGATCCGGCCTATGGCTACACCTTC
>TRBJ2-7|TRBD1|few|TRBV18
CASSVGQAYSYEQYF
TGTGCCAGCTCGGTGGGACAGGCGTACTCCTACGAGCAGTACTTC
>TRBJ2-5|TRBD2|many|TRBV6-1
CASSPGTSGYQETQYF
TGTGCCAGCAGCCCCGGGACTAGCGGGTACCAAGAGACCCAGTACTTC
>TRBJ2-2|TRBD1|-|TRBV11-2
CASSPDRAAGELFF
TGTGCCAGCAGCCCAGACAGGGCGGCCGGGGAGCTGTTTTTT
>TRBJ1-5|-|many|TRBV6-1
CASGRGGNSNQPQHF
TGTGCCAGCGGAAGAGGGGGGAATAGCAATCAGCCCCAGCATTTT
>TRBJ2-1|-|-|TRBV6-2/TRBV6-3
CASTQNNEQFF
TGTGCCAGCACTCAGAACAATGAGCAGTTCTTC
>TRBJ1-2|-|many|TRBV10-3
CAISGSADGYTF
TGTGCCATCAGTGGTAGCGCAGATGGCTACACCTTC
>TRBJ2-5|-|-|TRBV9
CASSVGRKQETQYF
TGTGCCAGCAGCGTAGGTAGGAAGCAAGAGACCCAGTACTTC
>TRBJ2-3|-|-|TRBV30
CAWSVLGQSTDTQYF
TGTGCCTGGAGTGTTCTGGGGCAGAGCACAGATACGCAGTATTTT
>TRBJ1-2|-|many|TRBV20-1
CSARGAGEYGYTF
TGCAGTGCTAGAGGGGCAGGGGAGTATGGCTACACCTTC
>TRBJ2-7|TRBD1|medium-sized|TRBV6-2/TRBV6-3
CATTSGQSYEQYF
TGTGCCACGACGTCGGGACAGTCCTACGAGCAGTACTTC
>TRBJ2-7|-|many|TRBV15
CATSRAHEQYF
TGTGCCACCAGCAGAGCTCACGAGCAGTACTTC
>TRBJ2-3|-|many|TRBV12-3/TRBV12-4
CASSTSPPPWGMADTQYF
TGTGCCAGCAGTACATCCCCCCCTCCGTGGGGTATGGCAGATACGCAGTATTTT